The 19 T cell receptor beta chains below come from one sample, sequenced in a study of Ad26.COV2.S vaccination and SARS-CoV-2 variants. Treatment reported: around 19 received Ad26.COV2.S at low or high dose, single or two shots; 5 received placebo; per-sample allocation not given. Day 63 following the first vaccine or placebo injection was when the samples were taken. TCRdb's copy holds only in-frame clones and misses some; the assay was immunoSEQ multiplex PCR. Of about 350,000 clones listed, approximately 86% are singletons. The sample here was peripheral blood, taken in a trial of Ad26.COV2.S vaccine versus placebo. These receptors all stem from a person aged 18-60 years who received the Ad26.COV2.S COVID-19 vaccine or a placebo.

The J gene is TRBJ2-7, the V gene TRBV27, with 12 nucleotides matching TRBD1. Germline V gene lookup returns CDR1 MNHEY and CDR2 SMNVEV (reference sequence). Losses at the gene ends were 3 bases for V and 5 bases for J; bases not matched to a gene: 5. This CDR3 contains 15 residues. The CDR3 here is CASSFLGQGADEQYF. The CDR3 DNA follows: TGTGCCAGCAGTTTTTTGGGACAGGGGGCAGACGAGCAGTACTTC.

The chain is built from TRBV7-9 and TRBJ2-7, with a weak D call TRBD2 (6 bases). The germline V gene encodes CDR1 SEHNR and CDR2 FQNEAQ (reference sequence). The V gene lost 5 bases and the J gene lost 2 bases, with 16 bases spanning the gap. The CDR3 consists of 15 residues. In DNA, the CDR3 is TGTGCCAGCAGCCCGGTGGAGGGAATCACCTACGAGCAGTACTTC. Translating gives CASSPVEGITYEQYF.

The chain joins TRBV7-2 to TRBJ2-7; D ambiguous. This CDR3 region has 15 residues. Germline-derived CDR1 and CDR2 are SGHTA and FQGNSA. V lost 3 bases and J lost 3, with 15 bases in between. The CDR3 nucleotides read TGTGCCAGCAGCTTTAATGGCGGAGAATTCTACGAGCAGTACTTC. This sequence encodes CASSFNGGEFYEQYF.

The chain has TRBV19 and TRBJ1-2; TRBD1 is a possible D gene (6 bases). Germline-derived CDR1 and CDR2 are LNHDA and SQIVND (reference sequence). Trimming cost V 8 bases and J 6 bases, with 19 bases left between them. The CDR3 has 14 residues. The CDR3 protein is CASLQHDRSDGYTF. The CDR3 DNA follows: TGTGCCAGTCTCCAGCATGACAGGTCAGATGGCTACACCTTC.

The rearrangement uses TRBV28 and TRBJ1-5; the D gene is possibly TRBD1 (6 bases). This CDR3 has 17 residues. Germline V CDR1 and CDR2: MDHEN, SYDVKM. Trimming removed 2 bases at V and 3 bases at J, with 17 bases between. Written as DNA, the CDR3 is TGTGCCAGCAGTTTAATGACCGGAGGACAGTACAATCAGCCCCAGCATTTT. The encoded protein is CASSLMTGGQYNQPQHF.

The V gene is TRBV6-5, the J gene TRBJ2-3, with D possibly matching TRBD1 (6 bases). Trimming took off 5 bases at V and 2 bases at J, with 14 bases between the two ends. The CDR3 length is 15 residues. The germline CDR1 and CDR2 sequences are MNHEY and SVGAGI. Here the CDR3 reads CASSPQGSDTDTQYF. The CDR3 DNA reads TGTGCCAGCAGTCCCCAGGGGTCGGACACAGATACGCAGTATTTT.

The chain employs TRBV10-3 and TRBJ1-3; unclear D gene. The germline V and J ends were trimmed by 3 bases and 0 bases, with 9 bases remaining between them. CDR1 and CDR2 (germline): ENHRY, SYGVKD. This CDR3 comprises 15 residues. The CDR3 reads CAISDGSNSGNTIYF. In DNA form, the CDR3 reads TGTGCCATCAGTGATGGCAGTAACTCTGGAAACACCATATATTTT.

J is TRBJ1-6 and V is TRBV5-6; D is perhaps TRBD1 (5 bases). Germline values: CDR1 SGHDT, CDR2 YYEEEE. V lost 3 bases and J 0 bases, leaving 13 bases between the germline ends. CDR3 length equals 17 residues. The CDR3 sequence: CASSWGEGDSYNSPLHF. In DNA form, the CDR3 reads TGTGCCAGCAGCTGGGGCGAAGGGGACTCCTATAATTCACCCCTCCACTTT.

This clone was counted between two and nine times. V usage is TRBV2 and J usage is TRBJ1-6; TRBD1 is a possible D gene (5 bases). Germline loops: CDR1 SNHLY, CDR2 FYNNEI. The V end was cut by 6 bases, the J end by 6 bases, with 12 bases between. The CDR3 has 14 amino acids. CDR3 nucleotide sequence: TGTGCCAGCAGCCCGGGGCAGGCTAATTCACCCCTCCACTTT. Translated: CASSPGQANSPLHF.

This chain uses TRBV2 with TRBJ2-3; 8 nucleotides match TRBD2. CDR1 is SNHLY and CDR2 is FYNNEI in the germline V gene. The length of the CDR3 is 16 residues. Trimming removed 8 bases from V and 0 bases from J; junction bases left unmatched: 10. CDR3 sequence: CASPSGSRPSTDTQYF. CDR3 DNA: TGTGCCAGCCCCAGCGGGAGTCGACCTAGCACAGATACGCAGTATTTT.

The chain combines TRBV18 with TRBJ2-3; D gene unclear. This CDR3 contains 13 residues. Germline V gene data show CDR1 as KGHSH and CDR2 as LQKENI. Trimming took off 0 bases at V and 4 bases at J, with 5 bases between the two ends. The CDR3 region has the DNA TGTGCCAGCTCACCACCGATGGCAGATACGCAGTATTTT. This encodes CASSPPMADTQYF.

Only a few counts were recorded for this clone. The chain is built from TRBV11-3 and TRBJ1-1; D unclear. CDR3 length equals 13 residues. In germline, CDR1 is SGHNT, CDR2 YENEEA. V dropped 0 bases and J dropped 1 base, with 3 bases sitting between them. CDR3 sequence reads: CASSLEANTEAFF. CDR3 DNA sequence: TGTGCCAGCAGCTTAGAGGCGAACACTGAAGCTTTCTTT.

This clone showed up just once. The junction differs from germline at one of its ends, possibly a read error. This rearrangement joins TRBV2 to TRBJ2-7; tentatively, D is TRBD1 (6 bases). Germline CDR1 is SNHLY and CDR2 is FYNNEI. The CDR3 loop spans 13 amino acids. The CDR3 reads CASREGTPYEQYF. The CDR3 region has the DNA TGTGCCAGCAGAGAAGGGACACCCTACGAGCAGTACTTC.

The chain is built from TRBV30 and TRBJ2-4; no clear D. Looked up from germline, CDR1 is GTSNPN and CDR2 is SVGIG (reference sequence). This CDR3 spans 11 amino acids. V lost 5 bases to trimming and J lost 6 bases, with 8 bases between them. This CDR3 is CAWAVGNIQYF. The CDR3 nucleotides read TGTGCCTGGGCGGTTGGAAACATTCAGTACTTC.

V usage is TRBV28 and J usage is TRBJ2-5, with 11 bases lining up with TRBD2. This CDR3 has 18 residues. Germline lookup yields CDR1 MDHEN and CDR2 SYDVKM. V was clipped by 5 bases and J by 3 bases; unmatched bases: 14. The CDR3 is CASSPIIAGGRVKETQYF. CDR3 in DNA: TGTGCCAGCAGTCCTATTATAGCGGGGGGGCGGGTTAAAGAGACCCAGTACTTC.

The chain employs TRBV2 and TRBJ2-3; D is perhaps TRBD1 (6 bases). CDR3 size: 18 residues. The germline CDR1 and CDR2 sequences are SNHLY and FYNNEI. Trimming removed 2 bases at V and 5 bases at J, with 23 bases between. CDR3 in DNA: TGTGCCAGCAGTGAATGGGGTCAACAGGGATACGGTAAAGATACGCAGTATTTT. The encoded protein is CASSEWGQQGYGKDTQYF.

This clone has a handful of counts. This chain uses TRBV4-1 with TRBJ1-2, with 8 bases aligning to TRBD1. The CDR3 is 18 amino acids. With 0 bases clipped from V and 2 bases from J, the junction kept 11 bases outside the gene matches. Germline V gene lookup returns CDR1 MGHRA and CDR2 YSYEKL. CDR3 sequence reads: CASSQDQLSDRANYGYTF. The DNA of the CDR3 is TGCGCCAGCAGCCAAGATCAATTATCGGACAGGGCCAACTATGGCTACACCTTC.

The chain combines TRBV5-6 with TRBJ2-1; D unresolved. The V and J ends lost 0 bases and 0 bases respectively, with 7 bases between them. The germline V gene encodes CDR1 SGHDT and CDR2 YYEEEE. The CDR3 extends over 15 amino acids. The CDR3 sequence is CASSLGGSSYNEQFF. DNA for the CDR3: TGTGCCAGCAGCTTGGGGGGTAGCTCCTACAATGAGCAGTTCTTC. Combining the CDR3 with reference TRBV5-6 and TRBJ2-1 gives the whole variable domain DAGVTQSPTHLIKTRGQQVTLRCSPKSGHDTVSWYQQALGQGPQFIFQYYEEEERQRGNFPDRFSGHQFPNYSSELNVNALLLGDSALYLCASSLGGSSYNEQFFGPGTRLTVL.

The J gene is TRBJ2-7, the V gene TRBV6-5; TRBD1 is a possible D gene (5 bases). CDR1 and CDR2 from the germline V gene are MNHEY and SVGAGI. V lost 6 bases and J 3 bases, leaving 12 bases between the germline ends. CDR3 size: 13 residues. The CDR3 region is CASRGPRFYEQYF. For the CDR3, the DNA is TGTGCCAGCAGGGGGCCGAGATTCTACGAGCAGTACTTC.